These 12 T cell receptor beta chains share one sample of origin, sequenced in a study of cytomegalovirus exposure and HLA in healthy donors (dated by TCRdb to about 2017). The library was built by means of the immunoSEQ multiplex PCR assay. TCRdb took this table from immuneACCESS and kept in-frame rearrangements with V and J called. Such tables lack part of the clones; where checked against another copy, unresolved V genes explain under half of the gap, and the rest is unexplained. The sample has some 130,000 clones on record, about 80% of them singletons. The ten largest account for roughly 27% of the sample. Sequences were obtained from PBMCs. Receptors were obtained from a man under 40 in good health and CMV-seropositive.

V and J are TRBV5-5 and TRBJ1-5; 9 bases match TRBD1. The CDR3 length is 17 residues. V trimming: 3 bases; J trimming: 6 bases; junction bases outside the gene matches: 13. CDR1 is SGHKS and CDR2 is YYEKEE in the germline V gene (reference sequence). CDR3 amino acids: CASSSSYRDRVIQPQHF. The DNA for the CDR3 is TGTGCCAGCAGCTCATCATACCGGGACAGGGTGATTCAGCCCCAGCATTTT.

This clone appeared a few times. The chain joins TRBV2 to TRBJ1-5; D unclear. The V gene's germline CDR1 is SNHLY and CDR2 FYNNEI. Trimming took off 4 bases at V and 4 bases at J, with 8 bases between the two ends. This CDR3 has 13 amino acids. The CDR3 region is CASSGELNQPQHF. In DNA form, the CDR3 reads TGTGCCAGCAGTGGGGAGTTAAATCAGCCCCAGCATTTT.

On this clone: Its ends do not fully match the called genes, so a read error is possible. The chain recombines TRBV7-9 with TRBJ2-7; a weak D match, TRBD1 (6 bases). CDR3 size: 15 residues. Germline-derived CDR1 and CDR2 are SEHNR and FQNEAQ (reference sequence). CDR3 sequence (DNA): TGTGCCGGCAGCTTATCCCTCGCAGGGGTCTACGAGCAGTACTTC. The encoded protein is CAGSLSLAGVYEQYF.

The chain carries TRBV18 and TRBJ2-5; TRBD1 agrees at 9 bases. The length of the CDR3 is 17 residues. V shed 4 bases, J shed 2 bases, and the junction held 11 bases outside the gene matches. Germline V lookup: CDR1 KGHSH, CDR2 LQKENI. CDR3 nucleotides: TGTGCCAGCTCACGCCGTCCCGGGACAGGGTTTCAAGAGACCCAGTACTTC. It yields the protein CASSRRPGTGFQETQYF.

There are a few counts of this clone. The genes are TRBV15 and TRBJ1-2; TRBD1 agrees at 11 bases. The CDR3 extends over 11 amino acids. The V segment lost 3 bases and the J segment 14 bases; nucleotides outside the gene matches: 2. Germline V gene data show CDR1 as LNHNV and CDR2 as YYDKDF (reference sequence). CDR3 in amino acids: CATSRDRGQTF. The CDR3 DNA sequence: TGTGCCACCAGCAGGGACAGGGGGCAAACCTTC.

This sequence joins TRBV27 and TRBJ2-3; 9 bases line up with TRBD2. Germline trimming cut 6 bases from V and 0 bases from J; bases unmatched to any gene: 4. Germline CDR1 MNHEY, CDR2 SMNVEV (reference sequence). CDR3 length: 15 amino acids. In DNA form, the CDR3 reads TGTGCCAGCAGCGATAGCGGGAGAAGCACAGATACGCAGTATTTT. It specifies CASSDSGRSTDTQYF.

This chain joins TRBV2 and TRBJ1-2; TRBD1 aligns across 10 bases. J gave up 4 bases and V 3 bases, and 2 bases lay outside the gene matches. Germline-derived CDR1 and CDR2 are SNHLY and FYNNEI. The length of the CDR3 is 14 residues. The CDR3 is CASSEDRGAYGYTF. For the CDR3, the DNA is TGTGCCAGCAGTGAGGACAGGGGGGCCTATGGCTACACCTTC.

The chain uses TRBV7-9 and TRBJ1-1; D is possibly TRBD1 (5 bases). This CDR3 has 12 residues. From germline, CDR1 is SEHNR and CDR2 FQNEAQ (reference sequence). The germline V and J ends were trimmed by 6 bases and 11 bases, with 16 bases remaining between them. In DNA form, the CDR3 reads TGTGCCAGCAGTTTACCGGGACTTGGGGCTTTCTTT. Encoded protein: CASSLPGLGAFF. Drawing the rest from reference TRBV7-9 and TRBJ1-1, the complete variable domain is DTGVSQNPRHKITKRGQNVTFRCDPISEHNRLYWYRQTLGQGPEFLTYFQNEAQLEKSRLLSDRFSAERPKGSFSTLEIQRTEQGDSAMYLCASSLPGLGAFFGQGTRLTVV.

The chain employs TRBV19 and TRBJ2-7; no firm D call. The germline V gene has CDR1 LNHDA and CDR2 SQIVND (reference sequence). V shed 10 bases and J shed 3 bases, with 10 bases lying between them. The CDR3 length is 11 residues. This chain's CDR3 is CATGLIYEQYF. In DNA, the CDR3 is TGTGCCACTGGGCTTATCTACGAGCAGTACTTC.

The rearrangement joins TRBV27 to TRBJ2-5, with D possibly being TRBD1 (7 bases). The CDR3 has 18 residues. CDR1 MNHEY and CDR2 SMNVEV come from the germline V gene (reference sequence). The V gene lost 5 bases and the J gene lost 4 bases, with 26 bases spanning the gap. Here the CDR3 DNA reads TGTGCCAGCAGTACCCTTATGGAGGGGGCGGGTGTTGGAGAGACCCAGTACTTC. It encodes CASSTLMEGAGVGETQYF.

Only a few counts were recorded for this clone. The chain has TRBV30 and TRBJ1-3; a weak D match, TRBD1 (5 bases). V was clipped by 3 bases and J by 0 bases, with 15 bases between them. Germline V gene lookup returns CDR1 GTSNPN and CDR2 SVGIG (reference sequence). The CDR3 length is 16 residues. The CDR3 nucleotides read TGTGCCTGGAGCGGTAGGGCAGGGTACTCTGGAAACACCATATATTTT. It yields the protein CAWSGRAGYSGNTIYF.

This chain joins TRBV19 and TRBJ1-5; tentative D call: TRBD1 (5 bases). This CDR3 comprises 15 residues. Trimming stripped 5 bases from V and 6 bases from J, with 17 bases between. Germline V gives CDR1 LNHDA, CDR2 SQIVND (reference sequence). The CDR3 sequence: CASSPNTGLGQPQHF. In DNA form, the CDR3 reads TGTGCCAGTAGTCCAAACACAGGTCTGGGTCAGCCCCAGCATTTT.